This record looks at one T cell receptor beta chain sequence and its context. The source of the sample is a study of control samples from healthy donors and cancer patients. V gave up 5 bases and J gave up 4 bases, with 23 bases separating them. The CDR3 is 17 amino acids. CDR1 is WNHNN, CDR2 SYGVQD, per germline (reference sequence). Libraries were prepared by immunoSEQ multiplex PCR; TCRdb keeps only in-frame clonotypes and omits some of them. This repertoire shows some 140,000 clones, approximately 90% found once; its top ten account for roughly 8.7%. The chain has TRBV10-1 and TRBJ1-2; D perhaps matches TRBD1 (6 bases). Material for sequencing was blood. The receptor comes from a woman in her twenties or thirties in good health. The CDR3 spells CASSPQTDRPKGYGYTF. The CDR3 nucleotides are TGCGCCAGCAGTCCCCAGACCGACAGGCCCAAGGGCTATGGCTACACCTTC.